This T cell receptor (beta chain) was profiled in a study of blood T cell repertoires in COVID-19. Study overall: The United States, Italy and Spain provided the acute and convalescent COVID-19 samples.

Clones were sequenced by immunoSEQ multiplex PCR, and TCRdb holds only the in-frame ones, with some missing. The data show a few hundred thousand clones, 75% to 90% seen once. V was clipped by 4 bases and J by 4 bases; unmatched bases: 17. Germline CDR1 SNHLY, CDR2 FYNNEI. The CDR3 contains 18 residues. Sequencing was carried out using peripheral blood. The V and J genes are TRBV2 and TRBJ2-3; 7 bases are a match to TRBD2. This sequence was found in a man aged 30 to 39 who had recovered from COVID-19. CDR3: CASSVGDYAASLADTQYF. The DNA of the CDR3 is TGTGCCAGCAGTGTGGGGGACTACGCGGCTAGTTTAGCAGATACGCAGTATTTT.